Described below is a single TCR beta chain sequence and its context. This record comes from a study of T cell responses to AZD1222 COVID-19 vaccine. TCRdb's copy holds only in-frame clones and misses some; the assay was immunoSEQ multiplex PCR. This repertoire shows about 150,000 clones, around 88% found once; its top ten account for approximately 3.1%. CDR1 GTSNPN and CDR2 SVGIG come from the germline V gene (reference sequence). The CDR3 totals 12 residues. V gave up 8 bases and J gave up 3 bases, with 12 bases separating them. The receptor was derived from an adult in good health. V usage is TRBV30 and J usage is TRBJ2-3; maybe TRBD1 (6 bases). This specimen was peripheral blood, taken on day 0 of MenACWY control vaccination. CDR3 in DNA: TGTGCCGGCAGGGGAAGTACAGATACGCAGTATTTT. Amino acid sequence: CAGRGSTDTQYF.